These 15 T cell receptor beta chains share one sample of origin, sequenced in a study of blood T cell repertoires in COVID-19. The repertoire was sequenced with immunoSEQ multiplex PCR; TCRdb's copy has only in-frame clones and lacks some. The data hold 240,000 or so clones, with roughly 88% observed a single time. Sequencing used peripheral blood. Receptor source: a woman aged 25-40 years with acute or convalescent COVID-19.

The chain couples TRBV11-2 to TRBJ1-5; D perhaps matches TRBD1 (6 bases). The CDR3 is made up of 16 amino acids. V lost 1 base and J 0 bases, leaving 10 bases between the germline ends. Germline V gene lookup returns CDR1 SGHAT and CDR2 FQNNGV. Here the CDR3 reads CASSLVWGHSNQPQHF. CDR3 in DNA: TGTGCCAGCAGCTTAGTTTGGGGACATAGCAATCAGCCCCAGCATTTT. Complete variable domain (other parts from reference TRBV11-2 and TRBJ1-5): EAGVAQSPRYKIIEKRQSVAFWCNPISGHATLYWYQQILGQGPKLLIQFQNNGVVDDSQLPKDRFSAERLKGVDSTLKIQPAKLEDSAVYLCASSLVWGHSNQPQHFGDGTRLSIL.

The CDR3 spells CASSADSNTEAFF. The CDR3 DNA reads as TGTGCCAGCAGCGCTGACAGTAACACTGAAGCTTTCTTT. The chain uses TRBV9 and TRBJ1-1, with D tentatively TRBD1 (5 bases). CDR1 is SGDLS, CDR2 YYNGEE, per germline. There are 13 residues in the CDR3. Trimming stripped 3 bases from V and 2 bases from J, with 8 bases between.

The V and J genes are TRBV7-3 and TRBJ1-1; D may be TRBD1 (5 bases). CDR1 is SGHTA, CDR2 FQGTGA, per germline. The V and J ends lost 3 bases and 7 bases respectively, with 12 bases between them. The CDR3 spans 13 residues. CDR3 sequence: CASSLGGSSEAFF. The CDR3 DNA reads as TGTGCCAGCAGCTTGGGGGGTTCCAGTGAAGCTTTCTTT.

The rearrangement links TRBV12-3 or TRBV12-4 to TRBJ1-2; D gene unclear. The CDR3 extends over 13 amino acids. Trimming removed 7 bases from V and 0 bases from J, with 9 bases in between. The CDR3 DNA reads as TGTGCCAGCACAGCGGCAACTAACTATGGCTACACCTTC. This translates into CASTAATNYGYTF.

The chain joins TRBV11-3 to TRBJ2-1, with D tentatively TRBD1 (6 bases). This CDR3 is built from 16 residues. Trimming left V 1 base short and J 5 bases short, with 15 bases between. Germline V gene data show CDR1 as SGHNT and CDR2 as YENEEA. The CDR3 nucleotides read TGTGCCAGCAGCTTAGTAGTTACAGGGAATGACAATGAGCAGTTCTTC. Protein sequence: CASSLVVTGNDNEQFF.

The chain employs TRBV4-3 and TRBJ2-6; a weak D match, TRBD1 (6 bases). Per germline, CDR1 LGHNA and CDR2 YSLEER. The CDR3 covers 17 residues. Trimming cost V 0 bases and J 0 bases, with 9 bases left between them. Here the CDR3 DNA reads TGCGCCAGCAGCCAAGATCTAGGGGGCTCTGGGGCCAACGTCCTGACTTTC. Its translation is CASSQDLGGSGANVLTF.

The chain employs TRBV18 and TRBJ1-1, with D unclear. Trimming took off 4 bases at V and 1 base at J, with 7 bases between the two ends. The CDR3 sequence is 13 residues long. Germline values: CDR1 KGHSH, CDR2 LQKENI. The chain's CDR3 is CASSQEANTEAFF. Here the CDR3 DNA reads TGTGCCAGCTCACAAGAGGCGAACACTGAAGCTTTCTTT. Full variable domain (remainder filled in from reference TRBV18 and TRBJ1-1): NAGVMQNPRHLVRRRGQEARLRCSPMKGHSHVYWYRQLPEEGLKFMVYLQKENIIDESGMPKERFSAEFPKEGPSILRIQQVVRGDSAAYFCASSQEANTEAFFGQGTRLTVV.

The chain links TRBV7-6 to TRBJ2-2; D is perhaps TRBD2 (5 bases). Trimming took 5 bases from V and 5 from J, leaving 15 bases between them. The CDR3 is made up of 15 amino acids. The V gene's germline CDR1 is SGHVS and CDR2 FNYEAQ. The CDR3 nucleotides are TGTGCCAGCAGCCCGAGGCTAGCACTAACCGGGGAGCTGTTTTTT. This sequence encodes CASSPRLALTGELFF.

The CDR3 sequence is CASSRGLTSYNEQFF. CDR3 in DNA: TGTGCCAGCAGTCGTGGACTAACCTCCTACAATGAGCAGTTCTTC. V and J are TRBV6-2 or TRBV6-3 and TRBJ2-1; a weak D match, TRBD2 (6 bases). This CDR3 is built from 15 residues. CDR1 and CDR2 from the germline V gene are MNHEY and SVGEGT. V was pared by 5 bases and J by 0 bases, with 11 bases between.

The rearrangement links TRBV5-1 to TRBJ2-1; D gene ambiguous. Germline CDR1 is SGHRS and CDR2 is YFSETQ. This CDR3 region has 16 residues. Trimming removed 1 base at V and 3 bases at J, with 14 bases between. DNA for the CDR3: TGCGCCAGCAGCTTGTCCCCGCAGGCCAGCTACAATGAGCAGTTCTTC. Its translation is CASSLSPQASYNEQFF.

In this sample, this clone turned up once. The J gene is TRBJ2-7, the V gene TRBV27; 10 bases match TRBD1. V lost 4 bases to trimming and J lost 5 bases; unmatched junction nucleotides: 5. Germline assignment: CDR1 MNHEY and CDR2 SMNVEV (reference sequence). CDR3 size: 14 residues. The CDR3 region is CASSSRQGADEQYF. In DNA form, the CDR3 reads TGTGCCAGCAGTTCCCGACAGGGGGCGGACGAGCAGTACTTC.

In its sample, this clone was seen once. This chain uses TRBV19 with TRBJ2-3; 7 bases agree with TRBD1. V trimming: 5 bases; J trimming: 1 base; junction bases outside the gene matches: 6. CDR1 is LNHDA and CDR2 is SQIVND in the germline V gene (reference sequence). This CDR3 spans 15 amino acids. The CDR3 region is CASSPGTARTDTQYF. The CDR3 coding sequence is TGTGCCAGTAGTCCGGGGACAGCGCGCACAGATACGCAGTATTTT.

This clone was seen a single time. This chain joins TRBV27 and TRBJ1-1, with 8 nucleotides matching TRBD1. Trimming removed 10 bases from V and 4 bases from J; junction bases left unmatched: 5. The CDR3 is 12 residues long. Germline CDR1 MNHEY, CDR2 SMNVEV (reference sequence). The CDR3 DNA reads as TGTGCCACCAAAACAGGGGGCACTGAAGCTTTCTTT. Amino acids: CATKTGGTEAFF.

This clone was seen repeatedly, ten times or more. CDR3 in amino acids: CATTLTGLVQPQHF. CDR3 bases: TGTGCCACCACATTGACAGGTTTGGTTCAGCCCCAGCATTTT. The chain combines TRBV19 with TRBJ1-5; perhaps TRBD1 as D (6 bases). V was shortened by 10 bases and J by 6 bases, with 19 bases between the two germline ends. Germline CDR1 and CDR2: LNHDA and SQIVND (reference sequence). The CDR3 sequence is 14 residues long.

V usage is TRBV5-1 and J usage is TRBJ2-2, with TRBD2 matching over 9 bases. Germline V CDR1 and CDR2: SGHRS, YFSETQ. The CDR3 covers 18 residues. Trimming removed 0 bases from V and 6 bases from J; junction bases left unmatched: 12. The CDR3 region is CASSLVGLAGLGAGELFF. CDR3 DNA: TGCGCCAGCAGCTTGGTAGGGCTAGCGGGACTAGGCGCCGGGGAGCTGTTTTTT.